One sample yielded the 10 T cell receptor beta chains listed below, sequenced in a study of control samples from healthy donors and cancer patients. Using immunoSEQ multiplex PCR, the repertoire was profiled, and TCRdb retains in-frame clones only, with some absent. The sample shows 150,000 to 180,000 clones, approximately 96% of them seen only once. The source material was blood. The receptors were sampled from a man in his forties in good health.

CDR3 in DNA: TGCGCCAGCAGCTTCGACAGGGCCGGGGAGCTGTTTTTT. Translation: CASSFDRAGELFF. The chain links TRBV5-1 to TRBJ2-2, with 7 bases identical to TRBD1. CDR1 is SGHRS, CDR2 YFSETQ, per germline. V was clipped by 2 bases and J by 6 bases; unmatched bases: 1. The CDR3 is 13 amino acids.

The chain uses TRBV27 and TRBJ1-5; TRBD1 agrees at 7 bases. This CDR3 is 12 amino acids long. V shed 5 bases and J 7 bases; nucleotides not matched to a gene: 2. CDR1 and CDR2 (germline): MNHEY, SMNVEV (reference sequence). CDR3: CASSTGVQPQHF. The CDR3 nucleotides are TGTGCCAGCAGTACAGGGGTGCAGCCCCAGCATTTT.

The J gene is TRBJ2-7, the V gene TRBV5-1; 11 nucleotides line up with TRBD1. Germline values: CDR1 SGHRS, CDR2 YFSETQ. After removal of 4 bases from V and 1 base from J, the junction contained 1 base not matched to a gene. CDR3 length: 14 amino acids. In nucleotides, the CDR3 is TGCGCCAGCAGCCGGGACAGGGGGTCCTACGAGCAGTACTTC. Translation: CASSRDRGSYEQYF.

This chain links TRBV11-3 with TRBJ2-2; 7 bases match TRBD2. This CDR3 region has 17 residues. Germline CDR1 reads SGHNT; CDR2 reads YENEEA. V shed 4 bases and J 5 bases; nucleotides not matched to a gene: 13. DNA for the CDR3: TGTGCCAGCAGCTCATCGTCGAGGGAGGGGCAGACCGGGGAGCTGTTTTTT. Residues: CASSSSSREGQTGELFF.

J is TRBJ2-2 and V is TRBV27; possible D gene TRBD2, 6 bases. V was cut by 5 bases and J by 3 bases, with 10 bases left in between. The CDR3 has 14 amino acids. Germline-derived CDR1 and CDR2 are MNHEY and SMNVEV (reference sequence). The CDR3 DNA is TGTGCCAGCAGTCCGGGACTGTACACCGGGGAGCTGTTTTTT. Amino acid sequence: CASSPGLYTGELFF.

This sequence joins TRBV6-5 and TRBJ1-6, with unresolved D. The CDR3 sequence is 14 residues long. Trimming cost V 6 bases and J 6 bases, with 12 bases left between them. Germline CDR1 and CDR2: MNHEY and SVGAGI. The CDR3 DNA follows: TGTGCCAGCAGCGCTGGTAACCTTAATTCACCCCTCCACTTT. Its protein product is CASSAGNLNSPLHF.

V gene TRBV5-1 combines with J gene TRBJ2-7, with a possible D match to TRBD2 (5 bases). Trimming left V 4 bases short and J 2 bases short, with 13 bases between. This CDR3 has 14 amino acids. Germline V CDR1 and CDR2: SGHRS, YFSETQ. CDR3 amino acids: CASSPGGIPYEQYF. As DNA, the CDR3 is TGCGCCAGCAGCCCTGGAGGAATACCCTACGAGCAGTACTTC.

This sequence joins TRBV6-6 and TRBJ2-6; no firm D call. This CDR3 region has 15 residues. V was cut by 4 bases and J by 0 bases, with 7 bases left in between. Germline V lookup: CDR1 MNHNY, CDR2 SVGAGI (reference sequence). The CDR3 loop is CASSSLSSGANVLTF. CDR3 in DNA: TGTGCCAGCAGTTCCCTTAGCTCTGGGGCCAACGTCCTGACTTTC.

The genes are TRBV6-6 and TRBJ2-4, with D possibly matching TRBD2 (6 bases). The CDR3 runs 15 residues. CDR1 and CDR2 (germline): MNHNY, SVGAGI (reference sequence). The V and J ends lost 2 bases and 7 bases respectively, with 15 bases between them. The chain's CDR3 is CASSYRREPDNIQYF. The CDR3 region has the DNA TGTGCCAGCAGTTACCGCCGGGAGCCAGATAACATTCAGTACTTC.

Written as DNA, the CDR3 is TGTGCCAGCAGTTTATGGCGGGGGGGGACGGTCTATGGCTACACCTTC. As protein: CASSLWRGGTVYGYTF. V is TRBV28 and J is TRBJ1-2; the D gene is possibly TRBD1 (5 bases). Deletions cut 0 bases from V and 4 bases from J, with 15 bases between. This CDR3 is 16 amino acids long. Germline CDR1 and CDR2: MDHEN and SYDVKM.